In this sample, the clone carrying this T cell receptor (beta chain) turned up a few times. The target antigen is unknown. Germline V lookup: CDR1 LNHDA, CDR2 SQIVND (reference sequence). The CDR3 spans 13 residues. After removal of 7 bases from V and 2 bases from J, the junction contained 3 bases not matched to a gene. Time point described: persistent/refractory GD, antithyroid drugs over 5 years with positive TRAb. Isolated PBMC RNA provided the starting material for the TCR library. One endocrinology department in Xi'an, China, was where patients came from. Libraries of TCR beta came from iRepertoire HTBI primers plus Arm-PCR of CDR3 regions. Each CDR3 protein is one row after TCRdb ran MiXCR on the multiplex PCR reads. The profile covers roughly 360,000 distinct CDR3 sequences, with approximately 25% appearing a single time and around 30% taken by the ten largest. This sample was taken from a study of regulatory T cells in long-lasting Graves disease. Study conclusions and caveats: New patients shared fewer public clonotypes (approximately 970) than persistent patients did (roughly 2,600).

V and J are TRBV19 and TRBJ2-5; TRBD2 matches 8 bases. This specimen consisted of peripheral blood mononuclear cells (PBMCs), obtained when the disease was refractory, from a patient treated with antithyroid drugs. This TCR was sampled from a woman aged 40 to 50 with Graves disease. The CDR3 sequence: CASTGGAQETQYF. CDR3 nucleotide sequence: TGTGCCAGTACGGGAGGGGCTCAAGAGACCCAGTACTTC. Complete variable domain (other parts from reference TRBV19 and TRBJ2-5): DGGITQSPKYLFRKEGQNVTLSCEQNLNHDAMYWYRQDPGQGLRLIYYSQIVNDFQKGDIAEGYSVSREKKESFPLTVTSAQKNPTAFYLCASTGGAQETQYFGPGTRLLVL.